Listed below are T cell receptor beta chains from one sample, sequenced in a study of T cells after yellow fever vaccination. TCRdb called the 5' RACE reads again in MiXCR, with one record for every CDR3 protein. This sample carries about 330,000 distinct CDR3 sequences, about 8.3% of them seen once, and the ten largest clones take 15% to 20%. The material was PBMCs, obtained 45 days after the first yellow fever vaccination. These receptors were obtained from a man aged 18 to 35 who received the YFV17D yellow fever vaccine. Both conserved end residues are part of each CDR3. The D gene is left open where the match is weak. A clone size is listed for some rows: how often the clone was seen (once, few, many), or a class if it is expanded.

abundance	d_gene	j_gene	v_gene	CDR3aa	CDR3nt
few	-	TRBJ2-1	TRBV10-3	CAISGLSGPYNEQFF	TGTGCCATCAGTGGTCTGAGCGGCCCCTACAATGAGCAGTTCTTC
-	-	TRBJ2-3	TRBV7-9	CASSSTLTGTDTQYF	TGTGCCAGCAGCTCAACACTGACGGGCACAGATACGCAGTATTTT
many	-	TRBJ2-1	TRBV7-2	CASSHRGTYNEQFF	TGTGCCAGCAGCCACCGGGGGACCTACAATGAGCAGTTCTTC
-	-	TRBJ1-3	TRBV6-2/TRBV6-3	CASSPSTVDLSGNTIYF	TGTGCCAGCAGCCCCTCGACTGTGGATCTCTCTGGAAACACCATATATTTT
-	-	TRBJ2-7	TRBV2	CASTLSDEQYF	TGTGCCAGTACCCTTTCCGACGAGCAGTACTTC
few	-	TRBJ1-2	TRBV5-5	CASSLERTVSGYTF	TGTGCCAGCAGCTTAGAGAGGACAGTGTCTGGCTACACCTTC
-	-	TRBJ2-2	TRBV12-3/TRBV12-4	CASSFGAGRKNTGELFF	TGTGCCAGCAGTTTTGGTGCGGGACGGAAGAACACCGGGGAGCTGTTTTTT
few	TRBD1	TRBJ2-5	TRBV7-8	CASTITGGQFGETQYF	TGTGCCAGCACTATAACAGGGGGCCAGTTTGGAGAGACCCAGTACTTC
-	-	TRBJ2-1	TRBV19	CASNLRRTSSYNEQFF	TGTGCCAGTAACCTCCGGCGGACGAGCTCCTACAATGAGCAGTTCTTC
-	TRBD1	TRBJ2-1	TRBV5-1	CASSLQAGGSYNEQFF	TGCGCCAGCAGCTTGCAAGCAGGGGGCTCCTACAATGAGCAGTTCTTC
-	-	TRBJ1-1	TRBV5-1	CASSSGTEAIEAFF	TGCGCCAGCAGCTCCGGGACCGAGGCGATTGAAGCTTTCTTT
few	-	TRBJ2-5	TRBV5-1	CASSLGRWGETQYF	TGCGCCAGCAGCTTGGGACGGTGGGGAGAGACCCAGTACTTC
-	-	TRBJ2-5	TRBV7-9	CASSFSQKETQYF	TGTGCCAGCAGCTTTTCCCAGAAAGAGACCCAGTACTTC
few	TRBD1	TRBJ2-7	TRBV7-3	CASSLTGDTYEQYF	TGTGCCAGCAGCTTGACAGGGGACACCTACGAGCAGTACTTC
few	-	TRBJ2-1	TRBV4-2	CASSQDPEGAYNEQFF	TGTGCCAGCAGCCAAGATCCGGAGGGGGCCTACAATGAGCAGTTCTTC
few	-	TRBJ2-7	TRBV20-1	CSASGTPNSYEQYF	TGCAGTGCTAGCGGGACACCCAACTCCTACGAGCAGTACTTC
-	-	TRBJ2-6	TRBV28	CASSPPGASGANVLTF	TGTGCCAGCAGTCCCCCAGGGGCCTCTGGGGCCAACGTCCTGACTTTC
-	TRBD1	TRBJ1-3	TRBV5-1	CASSPGTVSGNTIYF	TGCGCCAGCAGCCCCGGGACAGTTTCTGGAAACACCATATATTTT
few	-	TRBJ1-2	TRBV14	CASSQDRRGNYGYTF	TGTGCCAGCAGCCAAGATCGTCGGGGGAACTATGGCTACACCTTC
-	-	TRBJ2-1	TRBV20-1	CSASRDNEQFF	TGCAGTGCTAGTCGGGACAATGAGCAGTTCTTC
few	TRBD2	TRBJ2-1	TRBV4-1	CASSQDPGAGGLNEQFF	TGCGCCAGCAGCCAAGACCCAGGTGCGGGGGGGCTGAATGAGCAGTTCTTC
-	TRBD1	TRBJ2-3	TRBV27	CASSYDRVGTDTQYF	TGTGCCAGCAGTTACGACAGGGTGGGCACAGATACGCAGTATTTT
few	-	TRBJ2-3	TRBV27	CASSLIRTDTDTQYF	TGTGCCAGCAGTTTAATCCGGACAGACACAGATACGCAGTATTTT
many	TRBD2	TRBJ2-5	TRBV4-1	CASSQARTSVQETQYF	TGCGCCAGCAGCCAGGCACGGACTAGCGTCCAAGAGACCCAGTACTTC
-	-	TRBJ1-5	TRBV6-2/TRBV6-3	CAARGGNQPQHF	TGTGCCGCCCGGGGGGGCAATCAGCCCCAGCATTTT
-	TRBD2	TRBJ2-3	TRBV5-4	CASSLAGNPDTQYF	TGTGCCAGCAGCTTAGCGGGGAACCCAGATACGCAGTATTTT
-	-	TRBJ1-2	TRBV28	CASSPPGQGSGGYTF	TGTGCCAGCAGTCCGCCGGGTCAGGGATCGGGAGGCTACACCTTC
-	-	TRBJ1-6	TRBV20-1	CSARRTGSPLHF	TGCAGTGCTAGACGGACGGGCTCACCCCTCCACTTT
-	-	TRBJ1-5	TRBV18	CASSPQDTNQPQHF	TGTGCCAGCTCACCACAGGACACAAATCAGCCCCAGCATTTT
-	-	TRBJ1-1	TRBV6-2/TRBV6-3	CASSYGVHAPNTEAFF	TGTGCCAGCAGTTACGGGGTTCACGCTCCTAACACTGAAGCTTTCTTT
-	-	TRBJ1-1	TRBV25-1	CASSEPRLFRHCDTEAFF	TGTGCCAGCAGTGAACCACGGTTATTTCGTCACTGTGACACTGAAGCTTTCTTT
many	TRBD1	TRBJ2-2	TRBV5-1	CASSPRTGNTGELFF	TGCGCCAGCAGCCCTCGGACAGGGAACACCGGGGAGCTGTTTTTT
few	-	TRBJ1-1	TRBV20-1	CSATPDRNTEAFF	TGCAGTGCTACTCCCGACAGGAACACTGAAGCTTTCTTT
-	TRBD1	TRBJ1-5	TRBV7-2	CASSTQGATGQPQHF	TGTGCCAGCAGCACTCAGGGGGCAACGGGGCAGCCCCAGCATTTT
-	TRBD2	TRBJ2-1	TRBV20-1	CSASLRLAGGMDEQFF	TGCAGTGCTAGTTTGCGACTAGCGGGGGGGATGGATGAGCAGTTCTTC
few	-	TRBJ1-1	TRBV29-1	CSVSARGNTEAFF	TGCAGCGTTTCCGCAAGGGGTAACACTGAAGCTTTCTTT
-	-	TRBJ1-6	TRBV18	CASSPSVRLGEDSPLHF	TGTGCCAGCTCACCATCAGTCCGGTTGGGTGAGGACTCACCCCTCCACTTT
many	-	TRBJ2-5	TRBV29-1	CSVEARLETQYF	TGCAGCGTTGAAGCCAGGCTAGAGACCCAGTACTTC
-	TRBD1	TRBJ1-6	TRBV12-3/TRBV12-4	CASSHSGTGASPLHF	TGTGCCAGCAGCCATAGCGGGACAGGGGCCTCACCCCTCCACTTT
-	TRBD2	TRBJ2-3	TRBV9	CASSPRQASGGADTQYF	TGTGCCAGCAGCCCCCGACAGGCTAGCGGGGGGGCAGATACGCAGTATTTT